The 27 T cell receptor beta chains listed next were all sequenced from one sample in a study of T cell repertoires in cytomegalovirus infection. In TCRdb, the reads were re-called with MiXCR into one record per CDR3 protein. The sample contains 200,000 to 250,000 distinct CDR3 sequences, approximately 22% of which appear only once. Sample: CD8+ T cells from PBMCs. These receptors came from a human donor in good health (CMV status not recorded). Some clones in this sample may be carry-over from other donors' samples.

The rearrangement uses TRBV6-5 and TRBJ2-1, with TRBD2 matching over 11 bases. V lost 2 bases, J lost 5 bases, and 5 bases stayed unmatched. The CDR3 is made up of 16 amino acids. Germline CDR1 and CDR2: MNHEY and SVGAGI. The CDR3 DNA follows: TGTGCCAGCAGTTACCCTCTAGCGGGGGGTGACAATGAGCAGTTCTTC. Translating it yields CASSYPLAGGDNEQFF.

Many counts were recorded for this clonotype. This chain joins TRBV7-8 and TRBJ2-3; D ambiguous. From germline, CDR1 is SGHVS and CDR2 FQNEAQ. V lost 1 base and J 4 bases, leaving 12 bases between the germline ends. The CDR3 length is 15 residues. The CDR3 DNA follows: TGTGCCAGCAGCTTAGTGGGCGGATCCGCAGATACGCAGTATTTT. Protein product: CASSLVGGSADTQYF. The entire variable domain, with the rest obtained from reference TRBV7-8 and TRBJ2-3, is as follows: GAGVSQSPRYKVAKRGQDVALRCDPISGHVSLFWYQQALGQGPEFLTYFQNEAQLDKSGLPSDRFFAERPEGSVSTLKIQRTQQEDSAVYLCASSLVGGSADTQYFGPGTRLTVL.

This sequence joins TRBV6-5 and TRBJ2-7, with D possibly matching TRBD2 (5 bases). Between the trimmed V and J ends, which lost 0 bases and 7 bases, there was a span of 10 bases. The CDR3 spans 13 residues. The germline CDR1 and CDR2 sequences are MNHEY and SVGAGI. The CDR3 region has the DNA TGTGCCAGCAGTTACTCGACCCGGGGAGAGCAGTACTTC. Residues: CASSYSTRGEQYF.

V is TRBV28 and J is TRBJ1-2; D possibly corresponds to TRBD1 (5 bases). Looked up from germline, CDR1 is MDHEN and CDR2 is SYDVKM. The V and J ends lost 2 bases and 5 bases respectively, with 9 bases between them. The CDR3 is made up of 13 amino acids. CDR3 in amino acids: CASSLPGTYGYTF. The CDR3 DNA sequence: TGTGCCAGCAGTTTACCAGGGACTTATGGCTACACCTTC.

The V gene is TRBV12-3 or TRBV12-4, the J gene TRBJ2-1; 10 bases match TRBD2. J lost 9 bases, V lost 4 bases, and 3 bases had no gene match. The CDR3 loop spans 13 amino acids. The CDR3 loop reads CASSSGLAFEQFF. As DNA, the CDR3 is TGTGCCAGCAGTTCGGGACTAGCGTTTGAGCAGTTCTTC.

V and J are TRBV10-3 and TRBJ2-2, with D possibly TRBD1 on 5 matching bases. Trimming stripped 7 bases from V and 2 bases from J, with 11 bases between. Germline CDR1 is ENHRY and CDR2 is SYGVKD. The CDR3 sequence is 14 residues long. As DNA, the CDR3 is TGTGCCATCATGGAGACAGCTAACACCGGGGAGCTGTTTTTT. Residues: CAIMETANTGELFF.

The V gene is TRBV7-2, the J gene TRBJ2-3; TRBD2 aligns across 7 bases. Germline V gene sequence: CDR1 SGHTA, CDR2 FQGNSA. V gave up 4 bases and J gave up 2 bases; unmatched junction bases: 6. This CDR3 contains 15 residues. The CDR3 sequence: CASSSRGSLTDTQYF. Written as DNA, the CDR3 is TGTGCCAGCAGCTCGCGGGGGAGCCTCACAGATACGCAGTATTTT. Full variable domain (rest looked up from reference TRBV7-2 and TRBJ2-3): GAGVSQSPSNKVTEKGKDVELRCDPISGHTALYWYRQSLGQGLEFLIYFQGNSAPDKSGLPSDRFSAERTGGSVSTLTIQRTQQEDSAVYLCASSSRGSLTDTQYFGPGTRLTVL.

This clonotype has at least ten counts. V gene TRBV7-2 combines with J gene TRBJ1-2; D is uncertain. Trimming took off 7 bases at V and 7 bases at J, with 16 bases between the two ends. The CDR3 runs to 13 residues. CDR1 and CDR2 (germline): SGHTA, FQGNSA. CDR3 amino acids: CASTGVGYGGYTF. DNA for the CDR3: TGTGCCAGCACCGGGGTGGGGTATGGTGGCTACACCTTC.

The rearrangement links TRBV7-9 to TRBJ1-2; no clear D gene. V lost 3 bases and J 6 bases, leaving 17 bases between the germline ends. There are 15 residues in the CDR3. CDR1 SEHNR and CDR2 FQNEAQ come from the germline V gene (reference sequence). CDR3 sequence reads: CASSLSSSLVHGYTF. CDR3 sequence (DNA): TGTGCCAGCAGCTTGAGTTCCAGCCTAGTCCATGGCTACACCTTC.

This clonotype was detected many times. The chain joins TRBV5-1 to TRBJ2-1; D unresolved. Trimming shortened V by 1 base and J by 0 bases, and 8 bases separated the two germline ends. The CDR3 has 15 amino acids. Germline V CDR1 and CDR2: SGHRS, YFSETQ. This CDR3 is CASSLKPGSYNEQFF. CDR3 bases: TGCGCCAGCAGCTTGAAGCCGGGCTCCTACAATGAGCAGTTCTTC.

This clonotype has ten or more counts. This chain links TRBV7-2 with TRBJ1-6; TRBD1 matches at 9 bases. V trimming: 1 base; J trimming: 6 bases; junction bases outside the gene matches: 7. This CDR3 has 17 amino acids. From germline, CDR1 is SGHTA and CDR2 FQGNSA. CDR3 amino acids: CASSLGGTGPFNSPLHF. The CDR3 nucleotides read TGTGCCAGCAGCTTAGGCGGGACAGGGCCTTTTAATTCACCCCTCCACTTT.

The rearrangement links TRBV30 to TRBJ1-1; tentatively, D is TRBD1 (6 bases). Trimming shortened V by 5 bases and J by 4 bases, and 17 bases separated the two germline ends. The germline V gene encodes CDR1 GTSNPN and CDR2 SVGIG (reference sequence). The CDR3 is made up of 14 amino acids. The CDR3 region has the DNA TGTGCCTGGCAAGTTCCCGGGACACCCACTGAAGCTTTCTTT. It yields the protein CAWQVPGTPTEAFF.

In its sample, this clonotype was seen a few times. The chain combines TRBV5-6 with TRBJ1-4, with D perhaps TRBD1 (5 bases). CDR1 is SGHDT and CDR2 is YYEEEE in the germline V gene. The V end was cut by 4 bases, the J end by 11 bases, with 12 bases between. The CDR3 contains 12 residues. The DNA of the CDR3 is TGTGCCAGCAGCGCGGACAATCGGAAACTGTTTTTT. It specifies CASSADNRKLFF. Based on the CDR3 plus reference TRBV5-6 and TRBJ1-4, the full variable domain is DAGVTQSPTHLIKTRGQQVTLRCSPKSGHDTVSWYQQALGQGPQFIFQYYEEEERQRGNFPDRFSGHQFPNYSSELNVNALLLGDSALYLCASSADNRKLFFGSGTQLSVL.

V is TRBV7-2 and J is TRBJ2-7, with 10 bases matching TRBD1. The CDR3 runs to 14 residues. Germline V CDR1 and CDR2: SGHTA, FQGNSA. V lost 5 bases, J lost 5 bases, and 6 bases stayed unmatched. The chain's CDR3 is CASSTGTGVNEQYF. The CDR3 nucleotides are TGTGCCAGCAGCACCGGGACAGGGGTGAACGAGCAGTACTTC.

This clonotype was found many times. V gene TRBV19 combines with J gene TRBJ2-2; the D is unclear. In germline, CDR1 is LNHDA, CDR2 SQIVND (reference sequence). V was clipped by 7 bases and J by 3 bases, with 6 bases between them. The CDR3 covers 12 residues. CDR3 sequence reads: CASTDHTGELFF. CDR3 in DNA: TGTGCCAGTACTGACCACACCGGGGAGCTGTTTTTT.

CDR3 residues: CASSDDGAPVEKLFF. In nucleotides, the CDR3 is TGTGCCAGCAGTGACGATGGGGCGCCGGTTGAAAAACTGTTTTTT. This chain joins TRBV2 and TRBJ1-4; D is possibly TRBD1 (5 bases). Germline CDR1 reads SNHLY; CDR2 reads FYNNEI. With 3 bases removed from V and 7 bases from J, the gap between germline ends came to 15 bases. The CDR3 extends over 15 amino acids.

CDR3 DNA: TGTGCCAGCAGTTTAGTTGGTGCGGCTGAAGCTTTCTTT. Its protein product is CASSLVGAAEAFF. The chain couples TRBV12-3 or TRBV12-4 to TRBJ1-1; unclear D gene. Trimming cost V 1 base and J 6 bases, with 9 bases left between them. The CDR3 loop spans 13 amino acids.

CDR3 bases: TGTGCCAGCACCCTTGAGGCCAACGTCCTGACTTTC. Translation gives CASTLEANVLTF. This chain links TRBV12-3 or TRBV12-4 with TRBJ2-6, with D unclear. Trimming took off 7 bases at V and 6 bases at J, with 7 bases between the two ends. CDR3 length: 12 amino acids.

This clonotype was observed a handful of times. The chain couples TRBV7-3 to TRBJ2-3, with a possible D match to TRBD2 (6 bases). CDR3 length: 13 residues. Between the trimmed V and J ends, which lost 5 bases and 4 bases, there was a span of 10 bases. Per germline, CDR1 SGHTA and CDR2 FQGTGA. CDR3 residues: CASSLSGADTQYF. CDR3 DNA sequence: TGTGCCAGCAGCCTTTCGGGGGCAGATACGCAGTATTTT.

The V and J genes are TRBV7-3 and TRBJ2-7; 7 bases are a match to TRBD1. Per germline, CDR1 SGHTA and CDR2 FQGTGA. The CDR3 length is 13 residues. J was trimmed by 8 bases and V by 4 bases; bases with no gene match: 8. This CDR3 reads CASSSGQASQQYF. DNA for the CDR3: TGTGCCAGCAGCTCCGGACAGGCTTCACAGCAGTACTTC.

This clonotype turned up a few times. V gene TRBV7-6 combines with J gene TRBJ1-1; TRBD1 might be the D (5 bases). There are 14 residues in the CDR3. CDR1 is SGHVS and CDR2 is FNYEAQ in the germline V gene. The V end was cut by 4 bases, the J end by 3 bases, with 12 bases between. The DNA of the CDR3 is TGTGCCAGCAGCTCCGCAGGGTCCTACACTGAAGCTTTCTTT. Its translation is CASSSAGSYTEAFF.

This clonotype has a handful of counts. The chain couples TRBV27 to TRBJ2-1; 13 positions agree with TRBD2. CDR1 is MNHEY and CDR2 is SMNVEV in the germline V gene (reference sequence). The CDR3 totals 17 residues. J gave up 8 bases and V 5 bases, and 12 bases lay outside the gene matches. DNA for the CDR3: TGTGCCAGCAGTCCCACCACACTAGCGGGGGGGCCGGATGAGCAGTTCTTC. Translating it yields CASSPTTLAGGPDEQFF.

This clonotype was counted at least ten times. CDR3 coding DNA: TGTGCCAGCAGCTTAGTGTTGGAGTACACTGAAGCTTTCTTT. The encoded protein is CASSLVLEYTEAFF. V gene TRBV7-2 combines with J gene TRBJ1-1; no definite D call. The length of the CDR3 is 14 residues. Looked up from germline, CDR1 is SGHTA and CDR2 is FQGNSA. V lost 1 base and J lost 3, with 9 bases in between. Filled out from reference TRBV7-2 and TRBJ1-1, the complete variable domain reads GAGVSQSPSNKVTEKGKDVELRCDPISGHTALYWYRQSLGQGLEFLIYFQGNSAPDKSGLPSDRFSAERTGGSVSTLTIQRTQQEDSAVYLCASSLVLEYTEAFFGQGTRLTVV.

There are a few counts of this clonotype. A much larger clone lies one base from this, so it may be a read error. J is TRBJ2-5 and V is TRBV12-3 or TRBV12-4, with 11 bases aligning to TRBD1. With V trimmed by 5 bases and J by 4 bases, 3 bases remained unmatched. The CDR3 totals 14 residues. The CDR3 sequence: CASSPGTGGETQYF. CDR3 coding DNA: TGTGCCAGCAGTCCCGGGACAGGGGGAGAGACCCAGTACTTC.

The chain couples TRBV28 to TRBJ2-7; 7 nucleotides match TRBD1. V lost 5 bases, J lost 7 bases, and 14 bases stayed unmatched. There are 15 residues in the CDR3. Germline values: CDR1 MDHEN, CDR2 SYDVKM. CDR3 DNA sequence: TGTGCCAGCAGTCCATGGGACAGCCCTCTATGGGAGCAGTACTTC. Its translation: CASSPWDSPLWEQYF.

This chain joins TRBV4-1 and TRBJ1-6; D is possibly TRBD1 (6 bases). Trimming removed 4 bases at V and 10 bases at J, with 23 bases between. The CDR3 consists of 17 residues. CDR1 is MGHRA, CDR2 YSYEKL, per germline. CDR3: CASSPKSSTGGRSPLHF. In nucleotides, the CDR3 is TGCGCCAGCAGCCCAAAAAGTTCGACAGGAGGACGATCACCCCTCCACTTT.

This clonotype came up a few times. The chain combines TRBV28 with TRBJ2-7; D may be TRBD2 (5 bases). V was cut by 5 bases and J by 1 base, with 15 bases left in between. The germline V gene has CDR1 MDHEN and CDR2 SYDVKM. The CDR3 is 15 residues long. CDR3 coding DNA: TGTGCCAGCAGTCCCACGGGGATCGGGTCCTACGAGCAGTACTTC. Protein sequence: CASSPTGIGSYEQYF. The entire variable domain, with the rest obtained from reference TRBV28 and TRBJ2-7, is as follows: DVKVTQSSRYLVKRTGEKVFLECVQDMDHENMFWYRQDPGLGLRLIYFSYDVKMKEKGDIPEGYSVSREKKERFSLILESASTNQTSMYLCASSPTGIGSYEQYFGPGTRLTVT.